These 21 T cell receptor beta chains were sequenced from one sample in a study of preoperative IRX-2 immunotherapy in early breast cancer. This table comes from immunoSEQ multiplex PCR, and its TCRdb copy is limited to in-frame clones, with some not included. The data contain 2,500 to 3,000 clones, roughly three quarters of them seen just once; the ten biggest clones take up approximately 15%. Treatment indicated: preoperative locoregional IRX-2 cytokine immunotherapy. The sample was tumor tissue, taken after IRX-2 immunotherapy. All receptors come from a human donor with breast cancer.

This clone was detected only once. The rearrangement links TRBV6-7 to TRBJ2-3; TRBD1 might be the D (6 bases). TRBV6-7 belongs to the ORF category, with a function that is uncertain. CDR3 size: 15 residues. V gave up 7 bases and J gave up 1 base, with 15 bases separating them. CDR3 region: CASNPKGHRTDTQYF. In nucleotides, the CDR3 is TGTGCCAGCAACCCTAAGGGACATCGCACAGATACGCAGTATTTT.

The chain employs TRBV28 and TRBJ2-3, with D perhaps assigned TRBD1 or TRBD2 (6 bases each). This CDR3 is built from 15 residues. With 6 bases removed from V and 6 bases from J, the gap between germline ends came to 19 bases. Germline V gene sequence: CDR1 MDHEN, CDR2 SYDVKM. The CDR3 is CASRGAEGGKDTQYF. CDR3 DNA: TGTGCCAGCAGGGGGGCGGAGGGTGGAAAGGATACGCAGTATTTT.

This chain uses TRBV5-1 with TRBJ1-1; D uncertain. V was pared by 0 bases and J by 1 base, with 10 bases between. Germline lookup yields CDR1 SGHRS and CDR2 YFSETQ. The CDR3 is 15 residues long. CDR3 amino acids: CASSLERIPNTEAFF. Written as DNA, the CDR3 is TGCGCCAGCAGCTTGGAAAGAATTCCGAACACTGAAGCTTTCTTT. The variable domain in full, completed from reference TRBV5-1 and TRBJ1-1, reads KAGVTQTPRYLIKTRGQQVTLSCSPISGHRSVSWYQQTPGQGLQFLFEYFSETQRNKGNFPGRFSGRQFSNSRSEMNVSTLELGDSALYLCASSLERIPNTEAFFGQGTRLTVV.

The J gene is TRBJ1-3, the V gene TRBV11-3; 9 nucleotides align to TRBD1. This CDR3 is built from 16 residues. The trim removed 4 bases at V and 4 bases at J, leaving 8 bases unmatched. Germline loops: CDR1 SGHNT, CDR2 YENEEA. CDR3: CASSSGTGSTGNTIYF. The CDR3 coding sequence is TGTGCCAGCAGCTCCGGGACAGGGAGTACAGGAAACACCATATATTTT.

The chain combines TRBV19 with TRBJ1-2, with no clear D. This CDR3 spans 14 amino acids. Looked up from germline, CDR1 is LNHDA and CDR2 is SQIVND (reference sequence). Trimming cost V 7 bases and J 2 bases, with 14 bases left between them. CDR3 in DNA: TGTGCCAGTATCCCCGACGGGCAGAACTATGGCTACACCTTC. Translated: CASIPDGQNYGYTF.

The chain couples TRBV30 to TRBJ1-6; D not certain. V dropped 1 base and J dropped 0 bases, with 13 bases sitting between them. Germline V gives CDR1 GTSNPN, CDR2 SVGIG (reference sequence). This CDR3 comprises 17 residues. CDR3 nucleotide sequence: TGTGCCTGGAGTGATGGGATTGGAGGCTCCTATAATTCACCCCTCCACTTT. Amino acid sequence: CAWSDGIGGSYNSPLHF.

This clone was detected only once. The chain carries TRBV19 and TRBJ2-7; a possible D gene is TRBD1 (8 bases). Germline CDR1 LNHDA, CDR2 SQIVND (reference sequence). V was trimmed by 3 bases and J by 1 base, leaving 13 bases between them. This CDR3 has 15 residues. CDR3 residues: CASSMDREGSYEQYF. Here the CDR3 DNA reads TGTGCCAGTAGTATGGACAGGGAGGGTTCCTACGAGCAGTACTTC.

V usage is TRBV11-3 and J usage is TRBJ2-2, with 7 bases lining up with TRBD1. Germline V CDR1 and CDR2: SGHNT, YENEEA. V lost 7 bases and J lost 7; bases outside the gene matches: 12. The CDR3 sequence is 15 residues long. The CDR3 is CASIDRARSGGELFF. CDR3 DNA: TGTGCCAGCATCGACAGGGCCCGGTCGGGCGGGGAGCTGTTTTTT.

The chain has TRBV30 and TRBJ2-1; D gene ambiguous. CDR1 is GTSNPN and CDR2 is SVGIG in the germline V gene (reference sequence). CDR3 length: 14 residues. V lost 0 bases and J 4 bases, leaving 10 bases between the germline ends. CDR3 sequence reads: CAWSVRGSYNEQFF. CDR3 sequence (DNA): TGTGCCTGGAGTGTACGAGGTTCGTACAATGAGCAGTTCTTC.

The chain uses TRBV12-2 and TRBJ1-2. TRBV12-2 corresponds to a pseudogene. CDR3 length equals 14 residues. The CDR3 sequence: CASRQGESYYGYTF. As DNA, the CDR3 is TGTGCCAGTCGGCAGGGAGAAAGTTACTATGGCTACACCTTC.

The rearrangement joins TRBV11-3 to TRBJ2-3; the D gene could be TRBD1 or TRBD2 (5 bases each). Germline CDR1 SGHNT, CDR2 YENEEA. The CDR3 covers 15 residues. The V gene lost 5 bases and the J gene lost 6 bases, with 18 bases spanning the gap. CDR3 loop: CASSPPGPGLDTQYF. Written as DNA, the CDR3 is TGTGCCAGCAGCCCCCCGGGACCCGGTCTCGATACGCAGTATTTT.

The rearrangement links TRBV6-8 to TRBJ2-7; TRBD1 agrees at 10 bases. This CDR3 is built from 14 residues. The V segment lost 10 bases and the J segment 0 bases; nucleotides outside the gene matches: 6. Germline V gene sequence: CDR1 MNHGY, CDR2 SAAAGT. The CDR3 sequence is CATNRQGASYEQYF. In nucleotides, the CDR3 is TGTGCCACCAATAGACAGGGGGCCTCCTACGAGCAGTACTTC.

In its sample, this clone was seen once. In DNA form, the CDR3 reads TGCGCCAGCAGCTTTATCGGGGCCCGCACAGATACGCAGTATTTT. The encoded protein is CASSFIGARTDTQYF. The chain has TRBV5-1 and TRBJ2-3; D is tentatively TRBD1 or TRBD2 (5 bases each). The CDR3 covers 15 residues. Germline assignment: CDR1 SGHRS and CDR2 YFSETQ. Trimming cost V 2 bases and J 1 base, with 11 bases left between them.

A single count supports this clone. This chain links TRBV18 with TRBJ1-2, with no clear D. Trimming took 3 bases from V and 2 from J, leaving 19 bases between them. This CDR3 comprises 17 residues. Germline V gene lookup returns CDR1 KGHSH and CDR2 LQKENI. The CDR3 nucleotides are TGTGCCAGCTCACCGTCAACCGGGCCGGCCTCCAACTATGGCTACACCTTC. Protein sequence: CASSPSTGPASNYGYTF.

The chain carries TRBV11-3 and TRBJ2-3; 10 nucleotides match TRBD2. There are 16 residues in the CDR3. The ends lost 3 bases at V and 0 bases at J; junction bases unmatched: 3. CDR1 is SGHNT, CDR2 YENEEA, per germline. CDR3 protein: CASSFRLAGSTDTQYF. As DNA, the CDR3 is TGTGCCAGCAGCTTTCGACTAGCGGGTAGCACAGATACGCAGTATTTT.

The chain joins TRBV19 to TRBJ2-5; the D gene is possibly TRBD2 (6 bases). CDR3 length equals 14 residues. From germline, CDR1 is LNHDA and CDR2 SQIVND (reference sequence). Trimming removed 4 bases at V and 1 base at J, with 10 bases between. The CDR3 reads CASSNRLVQETQYF. CDR3 coding DNA: TGTGCCAGTAGTAACCGACTAGTCCAAGAGACCCAGTACTTC. The variable domain in full, completed from reference TRBV19 and TRBJ2-5, reads DGGITQSPKYLFRKEGQNVTLSCEQNLNHDAMYWYRQDPGQGLRLIYYSQIVNDFQKGDIAEGYSVSREKKESFPLTVTSAQKNPTAFYLCASSNRLVQETQYFGPGTRLLVL.

The rearrangement uses TRBV6-8 and TRBJ2-4; 9 bases map to TRBD1. The CDR3 totals 14 residues. Germline values: CDR1 MNHGY, CDR2 SAAAGT. V lost 4 bases, J lost 8 bases, and 6 bases stayed unmatched. The CDR3 sequence: CASSSRDRVYIQYF. The CDR3, as DNA: TGTGCCAGCAGTTCCCGGGACAGGGTGTACATTCAGTACTTC.

The chain employs TRBV19 and TRBJ2-5; D unclear. CDR1 LNHDA and CDR2 SQIVND come from the germline V gene (reference sequence). CDR3 length: 12 amino acids. Trimming removed 3 bases at V and 4 bases at J, with 6 bases between. The CDR3 bases are TGTGCCAGTAGTATTGCAGGAGAGACCCAGTACTTC. Protein: CASSIAGETQYF.

This clone is judged medium-sized (0.01 to 0.1%). The chain couples TRBV30 to TRBJ1-4; 8 bases are shared with TRBD1. The germline V gene encodes CDR1 GTSNPN and CDR2 SVGIG (reference sequence). Trimming took 5 bases from V and 8 from J; bases not matched to a gene: 10. The CDR3 runs 14 residues. CDR3 amino acids: CAWGRTGLGEKLFF. CDR3 DNA: TGTGCCTGGGGTAGGACAGGGTTAGGGGAAAAACTGTTTTTT.

This clone was counted a single time. This chain links TRBV19 with TRBJ1-4, with D perhaps TRBD1 (6 bases). The V gene lost 1 base and the J gene lost 7 bases, with 13 bases spanning the gap. CDR1 LNHDA and CDR2 SQIVND come from the germline V gene (reference sequence). CDR3 length: 15 amino acids. The CDR3 DNA sequence: TGTGCCAGTAGTATAGCCAGGGGTCCTTCTGAAAAACTGTTTTTT. Its protein is CASSIARGPSEKLFF.

V usage is TRBV30 and J usage is TRBJ1-1, with TRBD1 matching over 9 bases. Germline CDR1 is GTSNPN and CDR2 is SVGIG (reference sequence). CDR3 length: 13 amino acids. V dropped 3 bases and J dropped 5; count of bases not matched to a gene: 4. DNA for the CDR3: TGTGCCTGGAGATCCGACAGGGGGACTGAAGCTTTCTTT. Protein product: CAWRSDRGTEAFF.